The present T cell receptor beta chain was sequenced within a study of blood T cell repertoires in COVID-19. Turning to the study itself: Samples of COVID-19 (acute and convalescent) were obtained from the United States, Italy and Spain.

CDR3 size: 18 residues. Germline CDR1 is KGHSH and CDR2 is LQKENI. V trimming: 3 bases; J trimming: 2 bases; junction bases outside the gene matches: 11. Produced via immunoSEQ multiplex PCR; TCRdb's table is partial and in-frame only. Seen here are about 170,000 clones, about 80% observed once, and the top ten hold about 12%. Recovery among Cohort 3 donors was established by two negative PCRs, clearance, or symptom resolution. Sequenced input: PBMCs or T cells enriched from blood (not recorded which). The receptor comes from a man aged 50 to 60 who had recovered from COVID-19. This chain connects TRBV18 to TRBJ1-1; 11 nucleotides agree with TRBD1. The CDR3 region is CASSPDRTGGVGNTEAFF. DNA of the CDR3: TGTGCCAGCTCACCGGACCGGACAGGGGGCGTAGGAAACACTGAAGCTTTCTTT.